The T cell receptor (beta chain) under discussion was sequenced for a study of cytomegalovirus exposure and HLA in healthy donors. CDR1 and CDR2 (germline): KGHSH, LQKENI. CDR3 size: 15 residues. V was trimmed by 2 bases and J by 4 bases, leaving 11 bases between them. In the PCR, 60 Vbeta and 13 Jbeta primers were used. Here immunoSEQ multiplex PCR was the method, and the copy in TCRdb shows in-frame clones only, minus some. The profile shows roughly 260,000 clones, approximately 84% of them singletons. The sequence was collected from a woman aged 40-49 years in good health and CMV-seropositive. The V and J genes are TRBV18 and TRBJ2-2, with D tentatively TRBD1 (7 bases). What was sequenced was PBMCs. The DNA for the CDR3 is TGTGCCAGCTCACCAGGAGGGGGCGTCACCGGGGAGCTGTTTTTT. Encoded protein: CASSPGGGVTGELFF.